This T cell receptor beta chain was retrieved from a study of T cell changes during pregnancy in multiple sclerosis. The CDR3 consists of 15 residues. Germline CDR1 is LNHNV and CDR2 is YYDKDF (reference sequence). V gave up 3 bases and J gave up 4 bases; unmatched junction bases: 5. The protocol was immunoSEQ multiplex PCR, while the TCRdb copy is restricted to in-frame clones and leaves out a portion. The table has about 40,000 clones, 91% seen once; the top ten hold under 10%. The sequencing here drew on CD8+ T cells from peripheral blood mononuclear cells, taken before pregnancy. This clonotype was sampled from a female donor with multiple sclerosis, enrolled in a pregnancy study. V is TRBV15 and J is TRBJ2-1; 8 bases are a match to TRBD1. DNA for the CDR3: TGTGCCACCAGCAGGAGGGACAGGCTTTACAATGAGCAGTTCTTC. It translates to CATSRRDRLYNEQFF.